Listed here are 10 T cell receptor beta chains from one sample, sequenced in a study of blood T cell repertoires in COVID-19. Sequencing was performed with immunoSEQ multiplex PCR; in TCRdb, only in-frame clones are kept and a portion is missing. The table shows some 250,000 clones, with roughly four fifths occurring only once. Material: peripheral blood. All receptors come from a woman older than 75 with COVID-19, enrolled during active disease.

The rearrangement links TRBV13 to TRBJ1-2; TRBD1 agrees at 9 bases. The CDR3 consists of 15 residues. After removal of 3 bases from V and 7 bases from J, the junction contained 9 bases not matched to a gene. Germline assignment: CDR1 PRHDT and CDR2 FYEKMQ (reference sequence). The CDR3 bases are TGTGCCAGCAGCTTGGCTATGGACAGGGGCCTTGGCTACACCTTC. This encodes CASSLAMDRGLGYTF.

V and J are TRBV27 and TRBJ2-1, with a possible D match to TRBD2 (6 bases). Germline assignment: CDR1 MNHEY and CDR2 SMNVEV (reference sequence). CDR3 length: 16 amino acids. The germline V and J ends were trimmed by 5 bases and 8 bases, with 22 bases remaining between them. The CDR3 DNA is TGTGCCAGCAGTACGAGACCGGGAGCAAATAGGTATGAGCAGTTCTTC. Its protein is CASSTRPGANRYEQFF.

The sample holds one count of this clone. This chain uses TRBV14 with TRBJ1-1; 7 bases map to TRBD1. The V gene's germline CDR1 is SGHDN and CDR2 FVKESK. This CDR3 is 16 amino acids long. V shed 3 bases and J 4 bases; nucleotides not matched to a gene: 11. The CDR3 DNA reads TGTGCCAGCAGCCAGGCAGGGGGTTTGGTTAGCACTGAAGCTTTCTTT. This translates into CASSQAGGLVSTEAFF.

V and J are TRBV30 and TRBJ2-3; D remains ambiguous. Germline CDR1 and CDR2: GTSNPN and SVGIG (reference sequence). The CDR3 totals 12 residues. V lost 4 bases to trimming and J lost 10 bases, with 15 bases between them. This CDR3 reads CAWTVGSLAQYF. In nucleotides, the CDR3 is TGTGCCTGGACTGTGGGTAGCTTGGCGCAGTATTTT.

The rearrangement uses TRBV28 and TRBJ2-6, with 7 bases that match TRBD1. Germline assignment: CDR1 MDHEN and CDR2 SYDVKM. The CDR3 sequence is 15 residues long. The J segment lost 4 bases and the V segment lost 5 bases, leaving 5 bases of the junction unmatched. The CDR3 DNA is TGTGCCAGCAGTGTGACAGGGCCCGGGGCCAACGTCCTGACTTTC. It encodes CASSVTGPGANVLTF.

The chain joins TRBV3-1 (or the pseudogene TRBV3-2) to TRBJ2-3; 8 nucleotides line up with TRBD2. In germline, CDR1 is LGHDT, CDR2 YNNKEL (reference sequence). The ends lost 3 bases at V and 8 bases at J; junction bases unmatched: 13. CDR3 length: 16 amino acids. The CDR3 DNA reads TGTGCCAGCAGCCAGGGAGCCGGGACTAGACCAGGTACGCAGTATTTT. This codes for CASSQGAGTRPGTQYF.

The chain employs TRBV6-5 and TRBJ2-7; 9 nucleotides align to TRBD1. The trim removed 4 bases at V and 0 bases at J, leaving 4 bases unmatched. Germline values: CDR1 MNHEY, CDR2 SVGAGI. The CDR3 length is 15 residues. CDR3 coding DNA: TGTGCCAGCAGTTGGGGGACAGGGTCCTCCTACGAGCAGTACTTC. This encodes CASSWGTGSSYEQYF.

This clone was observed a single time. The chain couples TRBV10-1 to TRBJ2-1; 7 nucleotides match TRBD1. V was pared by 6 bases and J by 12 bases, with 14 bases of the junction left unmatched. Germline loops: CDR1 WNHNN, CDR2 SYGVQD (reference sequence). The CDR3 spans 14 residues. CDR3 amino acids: CASSASRDRSWQFF. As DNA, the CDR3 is TGCGCCAGCAGCGCGAGTCGGGACAGATCCTGGCAGTTCTTC.

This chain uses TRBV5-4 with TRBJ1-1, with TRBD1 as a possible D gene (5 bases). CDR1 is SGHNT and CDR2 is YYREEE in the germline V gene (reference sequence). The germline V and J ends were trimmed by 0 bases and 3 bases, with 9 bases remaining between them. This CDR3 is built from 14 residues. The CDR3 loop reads CASSLAGRDTEAFF. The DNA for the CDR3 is TGTGCCAGCAGCTTGGCAGGGAGGGACACTGAAGCTTTCTTT. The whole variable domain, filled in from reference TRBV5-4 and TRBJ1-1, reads ETGVTQSPTHLIKTRGQQVTLRCSSQSGHNTVSWYQQALGQGPQFIFQYYREEENGRGNFPPRFSGLQFPNYSSELNVNALELDDSALYLCASSLAGRDTEAFFGQGTRLTVV.

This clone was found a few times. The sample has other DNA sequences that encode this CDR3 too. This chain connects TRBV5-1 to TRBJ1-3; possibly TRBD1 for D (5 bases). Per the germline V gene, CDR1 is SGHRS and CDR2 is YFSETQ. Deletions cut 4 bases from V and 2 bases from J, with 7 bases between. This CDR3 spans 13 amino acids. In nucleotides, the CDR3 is TGCGCCAGCAGCCCAGGGCCTGGAAACACCATATATTTT. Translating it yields CASSPGPGNTIYF.